This TCR beta chain was recorded in a study of T-cell reconstitution after alpha-beta-depleted transplantation in children. Unique molecular identifiers were used in preparing the TCRbeta library. A single record per CDR3 protein comes from TCRdb applying MiXCR to the PCR reads. The sample comprises 490,000 or so distinct CDR3 sequences, under 15% of which are singletons, and over 5.5% rests with the top ten. This clonotype was detected a few times. The CDR3 sequence is 16 residues long. J lost 4 bases, V lost 1 base, and 9 bases had no gene match. CDR1 and CDR2 (germline): LNHNV, YYDKDF (reference sequence).

Source: PBMCs from the stem cell graft donor, taken from the stem cell graft. The chain has TRBV15 and TRBJ2-7, with 8 bases identical to TRBD1. This TCR was sampled from a human donor who donated a stem cell graft to a child with combined immunodeficiency. CDR3 bases: TGTGCCACCAGCAGAGTTACGACAGGGGAGGTATACGAGCAGTACTTC. This translates into CATSRVTTGEVYEQYF.